The 29 T cell receptor beta chains listed next were all sequenced from one sample in a study of technical replicates of blood from four donors. Some clones are missing from TCRdb's copy, which holds only in-frame ones; the method was immunoSEQ multiplex PCR. Here the sample spans around 50,000 clones, about 96% being singletons. The sequenced material came from T cells isolated from PBMCs. These receptors originate from a human donor in good health.

The V and J genes are TRBV5-4 and TRBJ2-7; 7 nucleotides align to TRBD1. V lost 4 bases and J lost 1; bases outside the gene matches: 8. Germline CDR1 reads SGHNT; CDR2 reads YYREEE (reference sequence). CDR3 length: 15 amino acids. The CDR3 nucleotides read TGTGCCAGCAGCACGGGGACAGTCAAGTCCTACGAGCAGTACTTC. It yields the protein CASSTGTVKSYEQYF.

This rearrangement joins TRBV4-1 to TRBJ2-7, with 7 nucleotides matching TRBD2. CDR3 size: 16 residues. Germline lookup yields CDR1 MGHRA and CDR2 YSYEKL. V trimming: 0 bases; J trimming: 0 bases; junction bases outside the gene matches: 5. In DNA form, the CDR3 reads TGCGCCAGCAGCCAAGATCCGGGGGGTGGCTCCTACGAGCAGTACTTC. Its protein product is CASSQDPGGGSYEQYF.

This clone was observed a single time. The chain uses TRBV27 and TRBJ1-1; a possible D gene is TRBD1 (6 bases). Trimming left V 5 bases short and J 7 bases short, with 14 bases between. Germline values: CDR1 MNHEY, CDR2 SMNVEV (reference sequence). There are 13 residues in the CDR3. This CDR3 is CASSPTGALEAFF. The CDR3 bases are TGTGCCAGCAGTCCGACAGGAGCCCTTGAAGCTTTCTTT.

The rearrangement uses TRBV30 and TRBJ2-1, with 13 bases lining up with TRBD2. The germline gives CDR1 GTSNPN, CDR2 SVGIG (reference sequence). The junction had 3 bases not matched to a gene; V was cut back by 0 bases and J by 7 bases. The CDR3 totals 15 residues. CDR3 DNA sequence: TGTGCCTGGAGTGTCGGACTAGCGGGAGAGAATGAGCAGTTCTTC. It is translated as CAWSVGLAGENEQFF. The full variable domain, with the rest looked up from reference TRBV30 and TRBJ2-1, is SQTIHQWPATLVQPVGSPLSLECTVEGTSNPNLYWYRQAAGRGLQLLFYSVGIGQISSEVPQNLSASRPQDRQFILSSKKLLLSDSGFYLCAWSVGLAGENEQFFGPGTRLTVL.

The chain is built from TRBV5-4 and TRBJ2-1, with 12 bases matching TRBD2. The CDR3 sequence is 15 residues long. V lost 2 bases and J lost 8; bases outside the gene matches: 5. CDR1 is SGHNT, CDR2 YYREEE, per germline (reference sequence). CDR3 bases: TGTGCCAGCAGCTTAGGACTAGCGGGAATGGATGAGCAGTTCTTC. It translates to CASSLGLAGMDEQFF.

The V and J genes are TRBV29-1 and TRBJ2-1; perhaps TRBD1 as D (5 bases). V was cut by 7 bases and J by 8 bases, with 18 bases left in between. Germline loops: CDR1 SQVTM, CDR2 ANQGSEA. The CDR3 has 13 residues. In DNA, the CDR3 is TGCAGCGGTCTACAGGCATCAGGCTATGAGCAGTTCTTC. Encoded protein: CSGLQASGYEQFF.

The DNA for the CDR3 is TGTGCCAGCAGCTTAAGGACAGTTAAAAACATTCAGTACTTC. It yields the protein CASSLRTVKNIQYF. The chain employs TRBV7-2 and TRBJ2-4, with D perhaps TRBD1 (6 bases). Germline CDR1 reads SGHTA; CDR2 reads FQGNSA. The V end was cut by 2 bases, the J end by 4 bases, with 9 bases between. CDR3 length equals 14 residues.

The chain carries TRBV7-6 and TRBJ2-5; D call uncertain. The CDR3 runs 12 residues. V gave up 0 bases and J gave up 6 bases, with 5 bases separating them. Germline V gene sequence: CDR1 SGHVS, CDR2 FNYEAQ. The CDR3 here is CASSLAQKTQYF. The CDR3 DNA reads as TGTGCCAGCAGCTTAGCGCAGAAGACCCAGTACTTC.

This rearrangement joins TRBV7-2 to TRBJ1-2; TRBD1 agrees at 9 bases. Germline CDR1 and CDR2: SGHTA and FQGNSA. The J segment lost 7 bases and the V segment lost 0 bases, leaving 6 bases of the junction unmatched. This CDR3 is built from 15 residues. CDR3 amino acids: CASSLARGQGGGYTF. The CDR3 coding sequence is TGTGCCAGCAGCTTAGCACGGGGACAGGGAGGTGGCTACACCTTC.

This chain connects TRBV27 to TRBJ1-5; 7 bases agree with TRBD1. This CDR3 is built from 16 residues. Trimming at V came to 6 bases and at J to 7 bases, leaving 15 bases not matched to a gene. Germline values: CDR1 MNHEY, CDR2 SMNVEV (reference sequence). CDR3 sequence: CASSVSTGEMRQPQHF. The CDR3 region has the DNA TGTGCCAGCAGCGTCAGTACAGGGGAAATGAGGCAGCCCCAGCATTTT.

This chain connects TRBV15 to TRBJ2-7; no firm D call. V was pared by 5 bases and J by 6 bases, with 8 bases between. CDR1 and CDR2 from the germline V gene are LNHNV and YYDKDF (reference sequence). This CDR3 is built from 11 residues. CDR3 in DNA: TGTGCCACCAGCCTGGCTAGCGAGCAGTACTTC. It codes for CATSLASEQYF.

The V gene is TRBV29-1, the J gene TRBJ1-2; TRBD1 might be the D (6 bases). Germline CDR1 is SQVTM and CDR2 is ANQGSEA. Trimming took off 3 bases at V and 5 bases at J, with 13 bases between the two ends. CDR3 length: 13 residues. The CDR3 nucleotides read TGCAGCGTTGAGGCAGGGGTCGGTTATGGCTACACCTTC. Translated: CSVEAGVGYGYTF. Drawing the rest from reference TRBV29-1 and TRBJ1-2, the complete variable domain is SAVISQKPSRDICQRGTSLTIQCQVDSQVTMMFWYRQQPGQSLTLIATANQGSEATYESGFVIDKFPISRPNLTFSTLTVSNMSPEDSSIYLCSVEAGVGYGYTFGSGTRLTVV.

The rearrangement uses TRBV5-4 and TRBJ2-1; 12 bases align to TRBD2. This CDR3 has 15 amino acids. Trimming removed 7 bases from V and 8 bases from J; junction bases left unmatched: 10. Germline CDR1 reads SGHNT; CDR2 reads YYREEE (reference sequence). The CDR3, as DNA: TGTGCCAGCTGGACTAGCGGGAAATTGGGCGATGAGCAGTTCTTC. Encoded protein: CASWTSGKLGDEQFF.

This sequence joins TRBV28 and TRBJ2-7, with TRBD1 matching over 10 bases. CDR1 is MDHEN and CDR2 is SYDVKM in the germline V gene. There are 12 residues in the CDR3. After removal of 11 bases from V and 1 base from J, the junction contained 2 bases not matched to a gene. The CDR3 DNA sequence: TGTGCCGGACAGGGGGGGTCCTACGAGCAGTACTTC. This gives the protein CAGQGGSYEQYF.

The chain has TRBV28 and TRBJ1-2; 7 nucleotides line up with TRBD1. The CDR3 runs 11 residues. Germline CDR1 is MDHEN and CDR2 is SYDVKM. Trimming removed 8 bases from V and 8 bases from J; junction bases left unmatched: 5. CDR3 loop: CASGRGQGYTF. As DNA, the CDR3 is TGTGCCAGCGGAAGGGGGCAGGGCTACACCTTC.

The chain couples TRBV6-5 to TRBJ1-2; the D gene is possibly TRBD1 (6 bases). The CDR3 consists of 14 residues. CDR1 and CDR2 from the germline V gene are MNHEY and SVGAGI. With 6 bases removed from V and 0 bases from J, the gap between germline ends came to 11 bases. CDR3 bases: TGTGCCAGCAGGGTTCCAGGGGCTAACTATGGCTACACCTTC. It yields the protein CASRVPGANYGYTF.

The CDR3 DNA follows: TGTGCCAGCAGCTTTGGACTAGCGGGACCGGGTGAGCAGTTCTTC. It translates to CASSFGLAGPGEQFF. This rearrangement joins TRBV7-7 to TRBJ2-1, with 12 bases lining up with TRBD2. V was pared by 3 bases and J by 9 bases, with 6 bases of the junction left unmatched. Per germline, CDR1 SSHAT and CDR2 FNYEAQ (reference sequence). The CDR3 contains 15 residues.

J is TRBJ1-4 and V is TRBV5-4; 8 bases are a match to TRBD1. Looked up from germline, CDR1 is SGHNT and CDR2 is YYREEE (reference sequence). V shed 3 bases and J 8 bases; nucleotides not matched to a gene: 9. The CDR3 is 15 amino acids. CDR3 sequence: CASSSPGTGDEKLFF. CDR3 in DNA: TGTGCCAGCAGCTCACCCGGGACAGGTGACGAAAAACTGTTTTTT.

The chain combines TRBV5-1 with TRBJ2-7, with TRBD2 identical over 11 bases. Germline V gene sequence: CDR1 SGHRS, CDR2 YFSETQ. This CDR3 comprises 15 residues. J was trimmed by 5 bases and V by 4 bases; bases with no gene match: 8. The CDR3 is CASSDTSGSPNEQYF. In nucleotides, the CDR3 is TGCGCCAGCAGCGATACTAGCGGGAGTCCTAACGAGCAGTACTTC.

The chain links TRBV6-6 to TRBJ1-5; 7 bases map to TRBD1. The CDR3 is 14 amino acids. V gave up 5 bases and J gave up 4 bases; unmatched junction bases: 5. Germline V gives CDR1 MNHNY, CDR2 SVGAGI (reference sequence). The CDR3 coding sequence is TGTGCCAGCAGTCCCCGACAGGGTAATCAGCCCCAGCATTTT. It yields the protein CASSPRQGNQPQHF.

This chain links TRBV18 with TRBJ1-4; 7 bases map to TRBD1. This CDR3 has 14 amino acids. With 4 bases clipped from V and 4 bases from J, the junction kept 3 bases outside the gene matches. Germline lookup yields CDR1 KGHSH and CDR2 LQKENI. CDR3 nucleotides: TGTGCCAGCTCACAAGGACAGGATAATGAAAAACTGTTTTTT. Translation gives CASSQGQDNEKLFF.

The chain joins TRBV4-1 to TRBJ2-5; no clear D. Germline V gene sequence: CDR1 MGHRA, CDR2 YSYEKL. The ends were cut back, 0 bases at V and 6 bases at J, with 5 bases in the middle. The CDR3 totals 12 residues. CDR3 sequence: CASSQDSKTQYF. CDR3 in DNA: TGCGCCAGCAGCCAAGATAGCAAGACCCAGTACTTC.

The V call is TRBV29-1, the J call TRBJ2-5; 10 nucleotides line up with TRBD1. This CDR3 is built from 14 residues. Germline V gives CDR1 SQVTM, CDR2 ANQGSEA. Unmatched junction bases numbered 9, after V lost 6 bases and J lost 5 bases. The CDR3 sequence is CSVQETGGGETQYF. For the CDR3, the DNA is TGCAGCGTACAAGAGACAGGGGGCGGGGAGACCCAGTACTTC.

V is TRBV28 and J is TRBJ2-7; tentatively, D is TRBD2 (6 bases). CDR1 is MDHEN, CDR2 SYDVKM, per germline. The CDR3 has 15 amino acids. V shed 5 bases and J shed 2 bases, with 16 bases lying between them. This CDR3 is CASSEPLGLAYEQYF. Here the CDR3 DNA reads TGTGCCAGCAGTGAACCATTGGGACTTGCCTACGAGCAGTACTTC.

The chain couples TRBV2 to TRBJ2-3, with 8 bases matching TRBD2. V lost 2 bases and J lost 5; bases outside the gene matches: 6. The CDR3 length is 15 residues. Germline loops: CDR1 SNHLY, CDR2 FYNNEI. The CDR3 nucleotides are TGTGCCAGCAGTGAAACAGCGGGAGTCCTAGATACGCAGTATTTT. Translation gives CASSETAGVLDTQYF.

The rearrangement links TRBV28 to TRBJ2-7, with a possible D match to TRBD1 (5 bases). Trimming shortened V by 6 bases and J by 3 bases, and 21 bases separated the two germline ends. In germline, CDR1 is MDHEN, CDR2 SYDVKM. The CDR3 has 16 amino acids. The DNA for the CDR3 is TGTGCCAGCAGGCCCACATACAGGCTCGGTGACTACGAGCAGTACTTC. Translating gives CASRPTYRLGDYEQYF.

The chain carries TRBV6-1 and TRBJ2-7; 7 nucleotides line up with TRBD2. Per the germline V gene, CDR1 is MNHNS and CDR2 is SASEGT. Trimming removed 3 bases from V and 0 bases from J; junction bases left unmatched: 11. There are 17 residues in the CDR3. CDR3 amino acids: CASSDTGGRQYSYEQYF. The CDR3 DNA reads as TGTGCCAGCAGTGATACCGGGGGGAGACAGTACTCCTACGAGCAGTACTTC.

The chain carries TRBV27 and TRBJ2-2, with D uncertain. CDR3 length: 14 residues. V was trimmed by 5 bases and J by 4 bases, leaving 11 bases between them. CDR1 is MNHEY and CDR2 is SMNVEV in the germline V gene (reference sequence). In nucleotides, the CDR3 is TGTGCCAGCAGTCCACAATTTTTCACCGGGGAGCTGTTTTTT. This codes for CASSPQFFTGELFF.

In this sample, this clone turned up a few times. The chain combines TRBV6-1 with TRBJ1-5; tentatively, D is TRBD1 (6 bases). Germline CDR1 is MNHNS and CDR2 is SASEGT. The V gene lost 7 bases and the J gene lost 5 bases, with 12 bases spanning the gap. CDR3 length: 13 residues. The CDR3 nucleotides read TGTGCCAGCACTCCGGGACACTATCAGCCCCAGCATTTT. Translating it yields CASTPGHYQPQHF.